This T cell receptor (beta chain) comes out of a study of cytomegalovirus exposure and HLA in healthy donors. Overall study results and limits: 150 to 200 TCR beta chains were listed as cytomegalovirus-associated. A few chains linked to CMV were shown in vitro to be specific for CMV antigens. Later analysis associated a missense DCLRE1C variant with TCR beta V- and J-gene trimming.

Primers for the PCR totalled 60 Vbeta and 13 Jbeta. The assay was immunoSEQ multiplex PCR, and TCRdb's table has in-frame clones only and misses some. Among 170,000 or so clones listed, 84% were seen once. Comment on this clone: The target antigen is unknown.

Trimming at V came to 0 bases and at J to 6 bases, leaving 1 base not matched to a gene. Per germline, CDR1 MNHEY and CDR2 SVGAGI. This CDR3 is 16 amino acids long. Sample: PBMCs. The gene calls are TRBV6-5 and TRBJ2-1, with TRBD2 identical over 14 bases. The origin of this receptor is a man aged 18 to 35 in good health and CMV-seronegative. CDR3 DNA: TGTGCCAGCAGTTACTCCGGGACTAGCGGGAGCAATGAGCAGTTCTTC. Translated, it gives CASSYSGTSGSNEQFF.